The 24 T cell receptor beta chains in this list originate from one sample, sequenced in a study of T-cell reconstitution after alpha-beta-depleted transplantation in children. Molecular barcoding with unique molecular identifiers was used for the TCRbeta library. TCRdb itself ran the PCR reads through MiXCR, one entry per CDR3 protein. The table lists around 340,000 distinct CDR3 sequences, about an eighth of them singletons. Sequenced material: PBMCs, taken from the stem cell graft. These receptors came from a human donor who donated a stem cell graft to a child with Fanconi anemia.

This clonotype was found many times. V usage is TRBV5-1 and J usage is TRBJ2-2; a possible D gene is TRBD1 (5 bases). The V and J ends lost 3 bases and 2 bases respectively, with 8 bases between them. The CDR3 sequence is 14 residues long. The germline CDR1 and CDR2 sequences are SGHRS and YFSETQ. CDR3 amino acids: CASSSQGNTGELFF. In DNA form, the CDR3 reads TGCGCCAGCAGCTCCCAGGGAAACACCGGGGAGCTGTTTTTT.

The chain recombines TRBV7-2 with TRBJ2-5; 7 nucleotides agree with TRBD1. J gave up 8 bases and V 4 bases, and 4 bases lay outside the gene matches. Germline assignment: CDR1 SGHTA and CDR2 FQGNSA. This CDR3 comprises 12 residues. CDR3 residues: CASSSDRATQYF. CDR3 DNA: TGTGCCAGCAGCTCCGACAGGGCCACCCAGTACTTC. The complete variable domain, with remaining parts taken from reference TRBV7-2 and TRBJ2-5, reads GAGVSQSPSNKVTEKGKDVELRCDPISGHTALYWYRQSLGQGLEFLIYFQGNSAPDKSGLPSDRFSAERTGGSVSTLTIQRTQQEDSAVYLCASSSDRATQYFGPGTRLLVL.

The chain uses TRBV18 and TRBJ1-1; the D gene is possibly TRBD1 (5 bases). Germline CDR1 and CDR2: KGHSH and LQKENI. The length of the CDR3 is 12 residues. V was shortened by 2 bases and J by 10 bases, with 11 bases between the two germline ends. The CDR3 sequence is CASSPVQDGAFF. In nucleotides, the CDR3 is TGTGCCAGCTCACCAGTACAGGATGGAGCTTTCTTT.

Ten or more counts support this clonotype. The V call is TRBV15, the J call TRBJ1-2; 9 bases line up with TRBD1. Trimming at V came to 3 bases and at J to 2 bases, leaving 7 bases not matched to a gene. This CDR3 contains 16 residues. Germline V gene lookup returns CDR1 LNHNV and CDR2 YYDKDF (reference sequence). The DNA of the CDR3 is TGTGCCACCAGCAGGCCCGGCGGGACAGGGAACTATGGCTACACCTTC. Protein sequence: CATSRPGGTGNYGYTF.

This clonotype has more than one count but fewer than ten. CDR3 in DNA: TGTGCCAGTAGTATCACAAACACAGATACGCAGTATTTT. Translating it yields CASSITNTDTQYF. This chain uses TRBV19 with TRBJ2-3; no clear D gene. V gave up 3 bases and J gave up 2 bases, with 6 bases separating them. Germline V lookup: CDR1 LNHDA, CDR2 SQIVND (reference sequence). CDR3 size: 13 residues.

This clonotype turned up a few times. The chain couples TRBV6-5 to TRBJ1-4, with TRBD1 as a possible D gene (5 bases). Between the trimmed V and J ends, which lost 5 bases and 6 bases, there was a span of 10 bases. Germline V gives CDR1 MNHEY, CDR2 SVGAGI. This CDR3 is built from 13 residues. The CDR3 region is CASSRDAYEKLFF. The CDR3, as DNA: TGTGCCAGCAGTCGGGACGCTTATGAAAAACTGTTTTTT.

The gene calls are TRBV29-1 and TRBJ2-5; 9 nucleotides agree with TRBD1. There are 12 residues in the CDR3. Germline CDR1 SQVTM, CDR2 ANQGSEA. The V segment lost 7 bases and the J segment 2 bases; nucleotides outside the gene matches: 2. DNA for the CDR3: TGCAGCGGTGGACAGGGGCAAGAGACCCAGTACTTC. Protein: CSGGQGQETQYF. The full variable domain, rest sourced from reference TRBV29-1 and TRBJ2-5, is SAVISQKPSRDICQRGTSLTIQCQVDSQVTMMFWYRQQPGQSLTLIATANQGSEATYESGFVIDKFPISRPNLTFSTLTVSNMSPEDSSIYLCSGGQGQETQYFGPGTRLLVL.

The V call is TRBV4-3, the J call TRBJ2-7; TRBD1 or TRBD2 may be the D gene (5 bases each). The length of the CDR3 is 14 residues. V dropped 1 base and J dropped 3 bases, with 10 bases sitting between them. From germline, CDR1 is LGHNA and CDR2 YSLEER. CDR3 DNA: TGCGCCAGCAGCCAAGTCCGGGACGGCTACGAGCAGTACTTC. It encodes CASSQVRDGYEQYF.

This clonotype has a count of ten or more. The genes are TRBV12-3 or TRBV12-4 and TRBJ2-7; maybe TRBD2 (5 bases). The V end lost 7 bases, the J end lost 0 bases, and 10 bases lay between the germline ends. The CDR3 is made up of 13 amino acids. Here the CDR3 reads CASTKRDSYEQYF. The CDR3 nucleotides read TGTGCCAGCACCAAGAGGGACTCCTACGAGCAGTACTTC.

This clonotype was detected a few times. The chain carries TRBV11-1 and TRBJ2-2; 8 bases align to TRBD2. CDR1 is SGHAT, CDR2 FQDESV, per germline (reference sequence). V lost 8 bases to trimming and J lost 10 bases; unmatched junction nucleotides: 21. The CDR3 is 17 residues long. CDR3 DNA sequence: TGTGCCAGCTCTGGGAGCCTACGCCAGCGGGGACTAGAGGAGCTGTTTTTT. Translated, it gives CASSGSLRQRGLEELFF.

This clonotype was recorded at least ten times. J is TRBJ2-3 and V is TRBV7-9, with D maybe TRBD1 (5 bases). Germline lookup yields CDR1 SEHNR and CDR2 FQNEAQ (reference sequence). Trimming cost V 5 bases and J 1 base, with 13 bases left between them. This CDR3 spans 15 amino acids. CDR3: CASSAQGDGTDTQYF. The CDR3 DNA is TGTGCCAGCAGCGCGCAGGGTGACGGCACAGATACGCAGTATTTT.

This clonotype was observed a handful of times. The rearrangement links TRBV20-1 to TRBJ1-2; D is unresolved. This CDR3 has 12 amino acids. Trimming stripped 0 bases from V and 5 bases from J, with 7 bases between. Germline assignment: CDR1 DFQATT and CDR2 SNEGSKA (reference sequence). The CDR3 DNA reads TGCAGTGCTAGAGACGAGAGTTATGGCTACACCTTC. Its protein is CSARDESYGYTF.

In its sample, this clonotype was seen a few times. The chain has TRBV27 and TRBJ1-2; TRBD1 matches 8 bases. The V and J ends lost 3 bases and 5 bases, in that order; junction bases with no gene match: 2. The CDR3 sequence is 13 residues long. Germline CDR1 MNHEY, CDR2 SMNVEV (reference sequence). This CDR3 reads CASSFGTGYGYTF. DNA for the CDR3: TGTGCCAGCAGTTTCGGGACAGGTTATGGCTACACCTTC.

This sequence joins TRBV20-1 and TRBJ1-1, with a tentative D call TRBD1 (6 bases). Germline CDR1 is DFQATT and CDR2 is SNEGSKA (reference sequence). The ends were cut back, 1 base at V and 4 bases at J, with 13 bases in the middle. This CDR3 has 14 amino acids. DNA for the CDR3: TGCAGTGCTAGAGCCCAAACAGGGTCCACTGAAGCTTTCTTT. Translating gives CSARAQTGSTEAFF.

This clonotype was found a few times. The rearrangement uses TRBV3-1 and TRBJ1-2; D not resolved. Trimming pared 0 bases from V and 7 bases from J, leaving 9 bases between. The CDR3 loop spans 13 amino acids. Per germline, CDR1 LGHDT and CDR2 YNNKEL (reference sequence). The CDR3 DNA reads TGTGCCAGCAGCCAAGATAGGGCAGCTGGCTACACCTTC. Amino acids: CASSQDRAAGYTF.

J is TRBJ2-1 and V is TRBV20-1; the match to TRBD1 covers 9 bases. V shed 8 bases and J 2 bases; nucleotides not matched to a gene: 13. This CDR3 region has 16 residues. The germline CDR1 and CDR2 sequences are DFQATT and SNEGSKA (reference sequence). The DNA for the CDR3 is TGCAGTACCAAAGGGACAGGGACGTTCGCCTACAATGAGCAGTTCTTC. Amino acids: CSTKGTGTFAYNEQFF.

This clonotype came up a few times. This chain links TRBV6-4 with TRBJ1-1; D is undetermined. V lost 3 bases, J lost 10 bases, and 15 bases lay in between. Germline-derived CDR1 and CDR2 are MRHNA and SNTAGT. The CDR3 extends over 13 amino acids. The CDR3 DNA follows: TGTGCCAGCAGTGAGTCCCTCCGGGATACAGCTTTCTTT. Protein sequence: CASSESLRDTAFF.

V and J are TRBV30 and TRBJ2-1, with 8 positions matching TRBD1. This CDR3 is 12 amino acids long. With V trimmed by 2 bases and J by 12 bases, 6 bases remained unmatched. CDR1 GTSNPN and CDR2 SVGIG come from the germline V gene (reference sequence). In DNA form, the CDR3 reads TGTGCCTGGAGTCCTCGGACAGGGAGGCAGTTCTTC. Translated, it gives CAWSPRTGRQFF. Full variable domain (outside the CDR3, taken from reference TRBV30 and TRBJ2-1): SQTIHQWPATLVQPVGSPLSLECTVEGTSNPNLYWYRQAAGRGLQLLFYSVGIGQISSEVPQNLSASRPQDRQFILSSKKLLLSDSGFYLCAWSPRTGRQFFGPGTRLTVL.

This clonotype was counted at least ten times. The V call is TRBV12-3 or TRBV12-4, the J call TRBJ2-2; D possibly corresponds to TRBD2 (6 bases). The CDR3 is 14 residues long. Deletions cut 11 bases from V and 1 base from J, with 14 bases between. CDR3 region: CASHGGMNTGELFF. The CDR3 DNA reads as TGTGCCTCCCACGGGGGTATGAACACCGGGGAGCTGTTTTTT.

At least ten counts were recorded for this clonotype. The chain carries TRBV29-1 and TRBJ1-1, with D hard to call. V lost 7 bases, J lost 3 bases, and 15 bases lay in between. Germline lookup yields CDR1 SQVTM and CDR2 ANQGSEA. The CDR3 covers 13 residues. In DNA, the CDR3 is TGCAGCGGAGCCTTGGGGTTAGACACTGAAGCTTTCTTT. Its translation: CSGALGLDTEAFF.

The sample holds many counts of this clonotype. In DNA, the CDR3 is TGTGCCAGCAGCCACGCGGGGGCCCTCTCCTACAATGAGCAGTTCTTC. Its protein is CASSHAGALSYNEQFF. V is TRBV3-1 and J is TRBJ2-1; D is possibly TRBD2 (7 bases). CDR1 and CDR2 (germline): LGHDT, YNNKEL (reference sequence). CDR3 length: 16 amino acids. Trimming stripped 3 bases from V and 0 bases from J, with 12 bases between.

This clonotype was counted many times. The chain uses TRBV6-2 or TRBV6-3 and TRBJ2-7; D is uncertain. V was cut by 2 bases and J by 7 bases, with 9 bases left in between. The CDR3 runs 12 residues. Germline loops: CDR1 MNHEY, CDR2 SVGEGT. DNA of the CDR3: TGTGCCAGCAGTTACCCCACATGGGAGCAGTACTTC. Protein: CASSYPTWEQYF.

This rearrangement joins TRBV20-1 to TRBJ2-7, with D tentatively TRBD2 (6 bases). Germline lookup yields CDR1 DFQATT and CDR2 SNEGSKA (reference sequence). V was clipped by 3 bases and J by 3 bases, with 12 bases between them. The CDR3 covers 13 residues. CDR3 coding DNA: TGCAGTGCTAGGAGGCGGGGAAGCTACGAGCAGTACTTC. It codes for CSARRRGSYEQYF.

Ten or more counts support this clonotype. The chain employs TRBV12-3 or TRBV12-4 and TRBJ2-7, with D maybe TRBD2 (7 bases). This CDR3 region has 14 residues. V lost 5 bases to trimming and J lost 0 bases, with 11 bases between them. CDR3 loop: CASSPGGPSYEQYF. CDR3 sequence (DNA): TGTGCCAGCAGTCCCGGGGGGCCCTCCTACGAGCAGTACTTC.